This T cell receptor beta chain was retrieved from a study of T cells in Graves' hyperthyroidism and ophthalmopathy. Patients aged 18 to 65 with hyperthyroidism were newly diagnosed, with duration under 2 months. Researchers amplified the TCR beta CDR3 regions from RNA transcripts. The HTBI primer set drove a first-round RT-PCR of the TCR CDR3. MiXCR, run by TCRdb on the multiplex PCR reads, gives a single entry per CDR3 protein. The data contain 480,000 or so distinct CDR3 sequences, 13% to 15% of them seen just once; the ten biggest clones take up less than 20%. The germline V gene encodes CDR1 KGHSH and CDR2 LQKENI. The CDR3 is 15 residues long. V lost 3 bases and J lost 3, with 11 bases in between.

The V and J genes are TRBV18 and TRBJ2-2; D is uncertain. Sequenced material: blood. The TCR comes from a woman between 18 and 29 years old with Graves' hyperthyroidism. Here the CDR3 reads CASSPWSADTGELFF. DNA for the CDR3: TGTGCCAGCTCACCGTGGAGCGCGGACACCGGGGAGCTGTTTTTT. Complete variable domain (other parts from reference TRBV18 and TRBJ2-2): NAGVMQNPRHLVRRRGQEARLRCSPMKGHSHVYWYRQLPEEGLKFMVYLQKENIIDESGMPKERFSAEFPKEGPSILRIQQVVRGDSAAYFCASSPWSADTGELFFGEGSRLTVL.